These 21 T cell receptor beta chains were all obtained from the same sample, sequenced in a study of shared clonotypes between healthy human individuals. Profiled with immunoSEQ multiplex PCR; TCRdb holds only in-frame clones, not every one. The top ten clones hold roughly 1% of a sample with about 2 million clones, about 94% of them seen once. Naive-designated CD8 cells lacked CD45RO, were positively enriched for CCR7, and omitted terminally differentiated effector memory CD45RA+ cells. What was sequenced was naive CD8+ T cells sorted from blood. The receptors stem from a man aged 18 to 35 in good health.

The chain links TRBV7-3 to TRBJ2-2; the D gene is possibly TRBD2 (7 bases). Trimming pared 3 bases from V and 4 bases from J, leaving 21 bases between. From germline, CDR1 is SGHTA and CDR2 FQGTGA. The CDR3 extends over 18 amino acids. DNA for the CDR3: TGTGCCAGCAGCTTGGACATCCACGGGGGGACATTCACCGGGGAGCTGTTTTTT. Its protein product is CASSLDIHGGTFTGELFF.

This chain uses TRBV4-3 with TRBJ2-5, with no clear D. Near its end, the DNA agrees better with TRBJ2-7, so the J call may be wrong. CDR1 is LGHNA, CDR2 YSLEER, per germline. CDR3 length equals 14 residues. Here the CDR3 DNA reads TGCGCCAGCAGCCAAGGGGCCCAGTCCTACGAGCAGTACTTC. Its translation: CASSQGAQSYEQYF.

The chain employs TRBV11-2 and TRBJ2-1; tentative D call: TRBD1 (5 bases). V lost 3 bases to trimming and J lost 8 bases, with 11 bases between them. Germline V gene data show CDR1 as SGHAT and CDR2 as FQNNGV. The CDR3 covers 13 residues. This chain's CDR3 is CASSFETEDEQFF. In nucleotides, the CDR3 is TGTGCCAGCAGCTTCGAGACAGAGGATGAGCAGTTCTTC.

This sequence joins TRBV10-3 and TRBJ1-2; D is unclear. The CDR3 contains 15 residues. V gave up 3 bases and J gave up 2 bases, with 13 bases separating them. The germline V gene encodes CDR1 ENHRY and CDR2 SYGVKD. The CDR3, as DNA: TGTGCCATCAGTGAAGCGGCAGATATGAACTATGGCTACACCTTC. Residues: CAISEAADMNYGYTF.

This rearrangement joins TRBV29-1 to TRBJ2-4; possible D gene TRBD2, 5 bases. The CDR3 is 11 residues long. The germline gives CDR1 SQVTM, CDR2 ANQGSEA. Trimming took 7 bases from V and 7 from J, leaving 11 bases between them. The CDR3 region is CSGRVRNIQYF. The DNA of the CDR3 is TGCAGCGGGCGGGTTCGGAACATTCAGTACTTC.

The chain uses TRBV6-5 and TRBJ1-1; 11 bases map to TRBD1. CDR3 length equals 15 residues. The V gene's germline CDR1 is MNHEY and CDR2 SVGAGI. The trim removed 6 bases at V and 5 bases at J, leaving 8 bases unmatched. The CDR3 sequence: CASRPGQGARTEAFF. CDR3 nucleotide sequence: TGTGCCAGCAGGCCAGGACAGGGGGCAAGGACTGAAGCTTTCTTT.

The chain couples TRBV28 to TRBJ1-2; D is possibly TRBD1 (5 bases). Germline lookup yields CDR1 MDHEN and CDR2 SYDVKM. V was clipped by 1 base and J by 6 bases, with 12 bases between them. CDR3 length: 14 amino acids. CDR3 sequence reads: CASSLSGQMDGYTF. The CDR3 DNA follows: TGTGCCAGCAGTTTATCAGGGCAAATGGATGGCTACACCTTC.

The CDR3 DNA is TGTGCCAGCCTCGGGGGGGCTGGGACCCAGTACTTC. It codes for CASLGGAGTQYF. J is TRBJ2-5 and V is TRBV11-2; 8 bases match TRBD2. The CDR3 has 12 residues. Trimming at V came to 8 bases and at J to 7 bases, leaving 6 bases not matched to a gene. CDR1 is SGHAT, CDR2 FQNNGV, per germline.

V and J are TRBV2 and TRBJ1-2; the match to TRBD1 covers 7 bases. Germline V gene data show CDR1 as SNHLY and CDR2 as FYNNEI. The CDR3 extends over 15 amino acids. V lost 0 bases, J lost 8 bases, and 9 bases stayed unmatched. Here the CDR3 reads CASSEAETGRRGYTF. Written as DNA, the CDR3 is TGTGCCAGCAGTGAAGCGGAGACAGGGAGGAGAGGCTACACCTTC.

The chain employs TRBV10-1 and TRBJ2-3; D remains ambiguous. The CDR3 is 14 residues long. CDR1 and CDR2 from the germline V gene are WNHNN and SYGVQD (reference sequence). The V end was cut by 0 bases, the J end by 1 base, with 5 bases between. CDR3 DNA: TGCGCCAGCAGTGAGTCGTATGGCACAGATACGCAGTATTTT. This gives the protein CASSESYGTDTQYF.

The chain carries TRBV5-6 and TRBJ1-6, with TRBD1 as a possible D gene (5 bases). Germline V CDR1 and CDR2: SGHDT, YYEEEE. The CDR3 extends over 13 amino acids. Trimming left V 4 bases short and J 9 bases short, with 11 bases between. CDR3 region: CASSHGTSSPLHF. CDR3 DNA: TGTGCCAGCAGCCACGGGACCAGTTCACCCCTCCACTTT.

The chain uses TRBV2 and TRBJ2-1; 14 nucleotides line up with TRBD2. Germline assignment: CDR1 SNHLY and CDR2 FYNNEI. The CDR3 runs 16 residues. J lost 8 bases, V lost 6 bases, and 9 bases had no gene match. Here the CDR3 DNA reads TGTGCCAGCAGGGACGGGACTAGCGGGAGTAGGGATGAGCAGTTCTTC. Its protein product is CASRDGTSGSRDEQFF.

This clone has more than one count but fewer than ten. The chain has TRBV4-1 and TRBJ1-1; TRBD1 is a possible D gene (6 bases). This CDR3 spans 16 amino acids. V lost 1 base, J lost 4 bases, and 16 bases lay in between. Germline V gene lookup returns CDR1 MGHRA and CDR2 YSYEKL. CDR3 in amino acids: CASSQVPPGAITEAFF. The CDR3 DNA is TGCGCCAGCAGCCAAGTTCCCCCGGGGGCGATCACTGAAGCTTTCTTT.

Of note for this clone: Other DNA variants within this sample encode the same CDR3. V usage is TRBV7-6 and J usage is TRBJ2-7; D not resolved. In germline, CDR1 is SGHVS, CDR2 FNYEAQ. CDR3 size: 12 residues. Trimming pared 2 bases from V and 3 bases from J, leaving 5 bases between. The CDR3 here is CASSLLGYEQYF. The CDR3 coding sequence is TGTGCCAGCAGCTTACTCGGCTACGAGCAGTACTTC.

On this clone: Other nucleotide sequences in the sample specify the same CDR3. This rearrangement joins TRBV6-5 to TRBJ1-1; D gene unclear. CDR3 length: 15 amino acids. Germline CDR1 MNHEY, CDR2 SVGAGI. Trimming shortened V by 2 bases and J by 1 base, and 11 bases separated the two germline ends. The CDR3 here is CASSYSLSSNTEAFF. Written as DNA, the CDR3 is TGTGCCAGCAGTTACAGTTTGTCGTCGAACACTGAAGCTTTCTTT.

The rearrangement joins TRBV7-8 to TRBJ2-7; 11 bases line up with TRBD1. V dropped 5 bases and J dropped 6; count of bases not matched to a gene: 12. The germline V gene has CDR1 SGHVS and CDR2 FQNEAQ. This CDR3 is 16 amino acids long. The CDR3 DNA follows: TGTGCCAGCAGCCTAATCGGACAGGGGGCTTTTGTCGAGCAGTACTTC. Protein product: CASSLIGQGAFVEQYF.

This clone was picked up one time. The genes are TRBV7-9 and TRBJ2-5; maybe TRBD2 (6 bases). V lost 3 bases and J lost 4, with 18 bases in between. The length of the CDR3 is 16 residues. CDR1 is SEHNR, CDR2 FQNEAQ, per germline (reference sequence). The CDR3 here is CASSFQLAPSGETQYF. CDR3 DNA: TGTGCCAGCAGCTTTCAACTAGCCCCCTCAGGAGAGACCCAGTACTTC.

The chain has TRBV19 and TRBJ2-5, with 13 bases aligning to TRBD2. The CDR3 is 18 amino acids. CDR1 and CDR2 (germline): LNHDA, SQIVND (reference sequence). The trim removed 5 bases at V and 5 bases at J, leaving 14 bases unmatched. CDR3 region: CASSLILAGGPNAETQYF. CDR3 DNA sequence: TGTGCCAGTAGTCTCATACTAGCGGGAGGGCCGAATGCGGAGACCCAGTACTTC.

Here the CDR3 reads CATPGLTSSYEQYF. The CDR3 nucleotides are TGTGCCACCCCAGGACTTACGAGCTCCTACGAGCAGTACTTC. The J gene is TRBJ2-7, the V gene TRBV2; D perhaps matches TRBD2 (5 bases). V gave up 10 bases and J gave up 0 bases, with 16 bases separating them. This CDR3 is 14 amino acids long. Germline lookup yields CDR1 SNHLY and CDR2 FYNNEI.

DNA for the CDR3: TGTGCCAGCAGCTTGGATGGATACGCAGATACGCAGTATTTT. This codes for CASSLDGYADTQYF. The chain links TRBV5-6 to TRBJ2-3; D is unresolved. The CDR3 contains 14 residues. V shed 0 bases and J shed 4 bases, with 9 bases lying between them. CDR1 is SGHDT, CDR2 YYEEEE, per germline.

Worth noting for this clone: Within the sample, other DNA sequences also encode this same CDR3. V usage is TRBV30 and J usage is TRBJ2-7; no reliable D call. V lost 2 bases to trimming and J lost 5 bases, with 7 bases between them. The CDR3 contains 11 residues. Germline V gene sequence: CDR1 GTSNPN, CDR2 SVGIG (reference sequence). The CDR3, as DNA: TGTGCCTGGAGTCTTGGAAACGAGCAGTACTTC. Its protein is CAWSLGNEQYF.